Listed below are T cell receptor beta chains from one sample, sequenced in a study of cytomegalovirus exposure and HLA in healthy donors. This table comes from immunoSEQ multiplex PCR, and its TCRdb copy is limited to in-frame clones, with some not included. Among some 170,000 clones, over 75% were seen once, and the ten largest hold about 1.5%. The sequencing sample was made of PBMCs. Every receptor here comes from a woman younger than 45 in good health and CMV-seronegative. CDR3s include the opening cysteine and the closing phenylalanine or tryptophan. A D gene is named only where the DNA matches it firmly. Clone size is shown for a subset of rows, as once, few, many or a class of expanded clone.

v_call: TRBV18; j_call: TRBJ2-1; clone_size: .; d_call: TRBD1; cdr3_aa: CASSLETGVSSYNEQFF; cdr3_nt: TGTGCCAGCTCACTAGAGACAGGGGTGAGCTCCTACAATGAGCAGTTCTTC
v_call: TRBV2; j_call: TRBJ1-6; clone_size: few; d_call: .; cdr3_aa: CASSDLGGNNSPLHF; cdr3_nt: TGTGCCAGCAGTGATCTTGGGGGCAATAATTCACCCCTCCACTTT
v_call: TRBV6-5; j_call: TRBJ2-7; clone_size: .; d_call: TRBD1; cdr3_aa: CASRTTEQGLYEQYF; cdr3_nt: TGTGCCAGCAGAACAACGGAACAGGGGTTGTACGAGCAGTACTTC
v_call: TRBV29-1; j_call: TRBJ1-3; clone_size: once; d_call: .; cdr3_aa: CSVEGGLSGNTIYF; cdr3_nt: TGCAGCGTTGAAGGTGGCTTATCTGGAAACACCATATATTTT
v_call: TRBV7-2; j_call: TRBJ2-3; clone_size: few; d_call: .; cdr3_aa: CASSLSSVADTQYF; cdr3_nt: TGTGCCAGCAGCTTATCCTCAGTGGCAGATACGCAGTATTTT
v_call: TRBV27; j_call: TRBJ2-2; clone_size: .; d_call: TRBD2; cdr3_aa: CASHSGSINPGELFF; cdr3_nt: TGTGCCAGCCATAGCGGGTCTATCAATCCCGGGGAGCTGTTTTTT
v_call: TRBV28; j_call: TRBJ2-1; clone_size: few; d_call: TRBD2; cdr3_aa: CASSLASGGVGNEQFF; cdr3_nt: TGTGCCAGCAGTTTAGCTAGCGGGGGGGTAGGCAATGAGCAGTTCTTC
v_call: TRBV6-5; j_call: TRBJ1-2; clone_size: .; d_call: .; cdr3_aa: CASSYSEGPYGYPF; cdr3_nt: TGTGCCAGCAGTTACTCGGAGGGGCCCTATGGCTACCCCTTC
v_call: TRBV7-3; j_call: TRBJ2-3; clone_size: few; d_call: TRBD2; cdr3_aa: CASSLTLLASGSDTQYF; cdr3_nt: TGTGCCAGCAGCTTAACGCTCTTGGCTAGCGGGAGCGATACGCAGTATTTT
v_call: TRBV29-1; j_call: TRBJ2-5; clone_size: .; d_call: .; cdr3_aa: CSVASNGAETQYF; cdr3_nt: TGCAGCGTGGCCTCGAATGGGGCAGAGACCCAGTACTTC
v_call: TRBV7-2; j_call: TRBJ1-2; clone_size: .; d_call: .; cdr3_aa: CASSLARNPGVYGYTF; cdr3_nt: TGTGCCAGCAGCTTAGCGCGCAACCCCGGGGTCTATGGCTACACCTTC
v_call: TRBV7-9; j_call: TRBJ1-1; clone_size: .; d_call: .; cdr3_aa: CASSSQTGPMAEAFF; cdr3_nt: TGTGCCAGCAGCTCCCAGACAGGCCCCATGGCTGAAGCTTTCTTT
v_call: TRBV2; j_call: TRBJ2-2; clone_size: few; d_call: .; cdr3_aa: CASRLASNTGELFF; cdr3_nt: TGTGCCAGCAGGCTAGCATCGAACACCGGGGAGCTGTTTTTT
v_call: TRBV4-1; j_call: TRBJ1-2; clone_size: .; d_call: .; cdr3_aa: CASSQGYGENYGYTF; cdr3_nt: TGCGCCAGCAGCCAGGGCTACGGGGAGAACTATGGCTACACCTTC
v_call: TRBV19; j_call: TRBJ2-1; clone_size: .; d_call: .; cdr3_aa: CASSLNRERNEQFF; cdr3_nt: TGTGCCAGTAGCTTAAACCGGGAAAGGAATGAGCAGTTCTTC
v_call: TRBV4-1; j_call: TRBJ1-1; clone_size: .; d_call: .; cdr3_aa: CASSPASSDTEAFF; cdr3_nt: TGCGCCAGCAGCCCCGCATCCTCAGACACTGAAGCTTTCTTT
v_call: TRBV4-2; j_call: TRBJ2-7; clone_size: .; d_call: TRBD2; cdr3_aa: CASSQDPSGIYEQYF; cdr3_nt: TGTGCCAGCAGCCAAGATCCTAGCGGAATCTACGAGCAGTACTTC
v_call: TRBV27; j_call: TRBJ2-7; clone_size: .; d_call: TRBD2; cdr3_aa: CASSLAGEGYEQYF; cdr3_nt: TGTGCCAGCAGTTTGGCGGGAGAGGGTTACGAGCAGTACTTC
v_call: TRBV19; j_call: TRBJ2-7; clone_size: few; d_call: .; cdr3_aa: CASSIQDRSYEQYF; cdr3_nt: TGTGCCAGTAGTATCCAGGACAGAAGCTACGAGCAGTACTTC
v_call: TRBV14; j_call: TRBJ2-1; clone_size: .; d_call: .; cdr3_aa: CASSLWGEAGEQFF; cdr3_nt: TGTGCCAGCAGCCTTTGGGGGGAGGCGGGTGAGCAGTTCTTC
v_call: TRBV5-4; j_call: TRBJ2-2; clone_size: .; d_call: TRBD2; cdr3_aa: CASSLGREGTGELFF; cdr3_nt: TGTGCCAGCAGCTTAGGCAGGGAGGGCACCGGGGAGCTGTTTTTT
v_call: TRBV14; j_call: TRBJ1-2; clone_size: .; d_call: .; cdr3_aa: CASSQAPVAMGGYTF; cdr3_nt: TGTGCCAGCAGCCAAGCCCCGGTAGCGATGGGTGGCTACACCTTC
v_call: TRBV27; j_call: TRBJ1-2; clone_size: .; d_call: TRBD1; cdr3_aa: CANPETGARNYGYTF; cdr3_nt: TGTGCCAACCCTGAGACAGGGGCAAGGAACTATGGCTACACCTTC
v_call: TRBV7-9; j_call: TRBJ2-3; clone_size: .; d_call: TRBD2; cdr3_aa: CASSKGLAGPTDTQYF; cdr3_nt: TGTGCCAGCAGCAAGGGACTAGCGGGGCCCACAGATACGCAGTATTTT
v_call: TRBV5-1; j_call: TRBJ1-1; clone_size: .; d_call: TRBD1; cdr3_aa: CASSPGTGHTEAFF; cdr3_nt: TGCGCCAGCAGCCCCGGGACAGGGCACACTGAAGCTTTCTTT
v_call: TRBV6-1; j_call: TRBJ1-2; clone_size: .; d_call: .; cdr3_aa: CASSEAHRAGGYTF; cdr3_nt: TGTGCCAGCAGTGAAGCGCACAGGGCGGGCGGCTACACCTTC
v_call: TRBV7-9; j_call: TRBJ1-6; clone_size: .; d_call: .; cdr3_aa: CASSPSRGNSPLHF; cdr3_nt: TGTGCCAGCAGCCCCTCTCGGGGGAATTCACCCCTCCACTTT
v_call: TRBV2; j_call: TRBJ1-3; clone_size: once; d_call: .; cdr3_aa: CASGQSSSGNTIYF; cdr3_nt: TGTGCCAGCGGACAGTCGTCCTCTGGAAACACCATATATTTT
v_call: TRBV6-4; j_call: TRBJ1-5; clone_size: .; d_call: .; cdr3_aa: CASNELEDSNQPQHF; cdr3_nt: TGTGCCAGCAATGAATTAGAGGATAGCAATCAGCCCCAGCATTTT
v_call: TRBV7-9; j_call: TRBJ2-7; clone_size: few; d_call: TRBD1; cdr3_aa: CSSSNRDSLSYEQYF; cdr3_nt: TGTTCCAGCAGCAATCGGGACAGCCTCTCCTACGAGCAGTACTTC
v_call: TRBV13; j_call: TRBJ1-1; clone_size: few; d_call: .; cdr3_aa: CASSPAENTEAFF; cdr3_nt: TGTGCCAGCAGCCCGGCGGAAAACACTGAAGCTTTCTTT
v_call: TRBV6-5; j_call: TRBJ2-7; clone_size: .; d_call: TRBD1; cdr3_aa: CASSYDLPGQYYEQYF; cdr3_nt: TGTGCCAGCAGTTACGATCTCCCGGGACAGTACTACGAGCAGTACTTC
v_call: TRBV6-5; j_call: TRBJ1-6; clone_size: .; d_call: TRBD1; cdr3_aa: CASSRADRALRALHF; cdr3_nt: TGTGCCAGCAGCCGAGCGGACAGGGCCTTAAGGGCCCTCCACTTT
v_call: TRBV7-8; j_call: TRBJ2-7; clone_size: .; d_call: TRBD2; cdr3_aa: CASSSLLVAGGQYSYEQYF; cdr3_nt: TGTGCCAGCAGCAGCCTACTGGTAGCGGGGGGGCAGTACTCCTACGAGCAGTACTTC
v_call: TRBV6-1; j_call: TRBJ1-5; clone_size: .; d_call: TRBD1; cdr3_aa: CASRSAQGRHQPQHF; cdr3_nt: TGTGCCAGCAGAAGCGCACAGGGGAGGCATCAGCCCCAGCATTTT
v_call: TRBV15; j_call: TRBJ2-3; clone_size: .; d_call: .; cdr3_aa: CATSRVPQGLDTQYF; cdr3_nt: TGTGCCACCAGCAGAGTACCGCAGGGGCTAGATACGCAGTATTTT
v_call: TRBV28; j_call: TRBJ2-1; clone_size: .; d_call: TRBD2; cdr3_aa: CASSRLAGGYNEQFF; cdr3_nt: TGTGCCAGCAGTCGACTAGCGGGAGGGTACAATGAGCAGTTCTTC
v_call: TRBV7-9; j_call: TRBJ2-1; clone_size: .; d_call: .; cdr3_aa: CASSRVGQFF; cdr3_nt: TGTGCCAGCAGTCGGGTGGGGCAGTTCTTC
v_call: TRBV18; j_call: TRBJ2-7; clone_size: .; d_call: .; cdr3_aa: CASSLRSSEASYEQYF; cdr3_nt: TGTGCCAGCTCACTCCGTTCTTCAGAGGCCTCCTACGAGCAGTACTTC
v_call: TRBV5-1; j_call: TRBJ2-7; clone_size: .; d_call: .; cdr3_aa: CASSLGGGGPSYEQYF; cdr3_nt: TGCGCCAGCAGCTTGGGAGGCGGGGGCCCCTCCTACGAGCAGTACTTC
v_call: TRBV7-9; j_call: TRBJ1-6; clone_size: once; d_call: TRBD1; cdr3_aa: CASSLTGGVGSPLHF; cdr3_nt: TGTGCCAGCAGCTTAACAGGGGGAGTGGGTTCACCCCTCCACTTT
v_call: TRBV6-5; j_call: TRBJ2-7; clone_size: .; d_call: TRBD1; cdr3_aa: CASRPDRGGSYEQYF; cdr3_nt: TGTGCCAGCAGACCCGACAGGGGTGGTTCCTACGAGCAGTACTTC
v_call: TRBV7-3; j_call: TRBJ2-1; clone_size: once; d_call: TRBD2; cdr3_aa: CASSLGRTSGRRDEQFF; cdr3_nt: TGTGCCAGCAGCTTAGGACGGACTAGCGGGAGGCGGGATGAGCAGTTCTTC
v_call: TRBV6-1; j_call: TRBJ1-1; clone_size: .; d_call: .; cdr3_aa: CASSEFGGENTEAFF; cdr3_nt: TGTGCCAGCAGTGAATTTGGGGGGGAGAACACTGAAGCTTTCTTT
v_call: TRBV19; j_call: TRBJ1-2; clone_size: .; d_call: .; cdr3_aa: CASSMSGFYGYTF; cdr3_nt: TGTGCCAGTAGTATGTCGGGGTTCTATGGCTACACCTTC
v_call: TRBV30; j_call: TRBJ2-3; clone_size: few; d_call: TRBD1; cdr3_aa: CAWSDGQVVDTQYF; cdr3_nt: TGTGCCTGGAGTGATGGACAGGTAGTGGATACGCAGTATTTT
v_call: TRBV6-5; j_call: TRBJ1-1; clone_size: .; d_call: .; cdr3_aa: CASRSTANTEAFF; cdr3_nt: TGTGCCAGCAGATCGACAGCTAACACTGAAGCTTTCTTT
v_call: TRBV5-6; j_call: TRBJ2-5; clone_size: .; d_call: TRBD1; cdr3_aa: CASSFPGQGVQTQYF; cdr3_nt: TGTGCCAGCAGTTTCCCGGGACAGGGTGTACAGACCCAGTACTTC
v_call: TRBV5-6; j_call: TRBJ2-1; clone_size: .; d_call: .; cdr3_aa: CASSFLGQHNEQFF; cdr3_nt: TGTGCCAGCAGCTTCCTGGGACAACACAATGAGCAGTTCTTC
v_call: TRBV27; j_call: TRBJ1-1; clone_size: .; d_call: TRBD1; cdr3_aa: CASRVTGGVNTEAFF; cdr3_nt: TGTGCCAGCAGGGTTACAGGGGGTGTGAACACTGAAGCTTTCTTT
v_call: TRBV27; j_call: TRBJ2-2; clone_size: .; d_call: .; cdr3_aa: CASNPQGNTGELFF; cdr3_nt: TGTGCCAGCAATCCTCAGGGGAACACCGGGGAGCTGTTTTTT
v_call: TRBV30; j_call: TRBJ2-7; clone_size: once; d_call: TRBD2; cdr3_aa: CAWRARGGRLRSYEQYF; cdr3_nt: TGTGCCTGGAGGGCGCGGGGCGGGAGGTTGCGCTCCTACGAGCAGTACTTC
v_call: TRBV4-3; j_call: TRBJ1-4; clone_size: few; d_call: .; cdr3_aa: CASSQEIGDSKLFF; cdr3_nt: TGCGCCAGCAGCCAAGAGATCGGGGATTCCAAACTGTTTTTT
v_call: TRBV29-1; j_call: TRBJ2-1; clone_size: once; d_call: TRBD1; cdr3_aa: CSVAGGQGYNEQFF; cdr3_nt: TGCAGCGTTGCCGGGGGACAGGGCTACAATGAGCAGTTCTTC
v_call: TRBV4-3; j_call: TRBJ2-3; clone_size: few; d_call: .; cdr3_aa: CASSQDGETASTDTQYF; cdr3_nt: TGCGCCAGCAGCCAAGATGGAGAGACCGCTAGCACAGATACGCAGTATTTT
v_call: TRBV7-3; j_call: TRBJ1-3; clone_size: .; d_call: .; cdr3_aa: CASSSDSSGNTIYF; cdr3_nt: TGTGCCAGCAGCTCGGACAGCTCTGGAAACACCATATATTTT